This entry is about one TCR beta chain. As yet, its antigen is unknown. Sequenced by immunoSEQ multiplex PCR; TCRdb stores in-frame clones only, minus some. The table includes fewer than 50,000 clones, over 70% detected once. The germline V gene encodes CDR1 SGHRS and CDR2 YFSETQ. The CDR3 runs 15 residues. V lost 0 bases and J 7 bases, leaving 16 bases between the germline ends. The sample belongs to a study of T cells in tumors after PD-1 blockade. Study-level information: Patients had no prior checkpoint blockade, systemic immunosuppressants, or anti-cancer therapy within 4 weeks.

Whole-study results and caveats: Some novel exhausted tumor clones appeared in pre-treatment blood, suggesting peripheral recruitment.

The sample was PBMCs, taken before anti-PD-1 treatment. The chain employs TRBV5-1 and TRBJ1-2; D is unresolved. This clonotype was sampled from a human donor with basal cell carcinoma. For the CDR3, the DNA is TGCGCCAGCAGCTTGGCCGATCCTTCAACGGGTGGCTACACCTTC. It is translated as CASSLADPSTGGYTF.